Shown below are 27 T cell receptor beta chains from a single sample sequenced in a study of blood T cell repertoires in COVID-19 (dated by TCRdb to 2019 to 2021). The receptor library was made with the immunoSEQ multiplex PCR assay. Not all clones reach the TCRdb copy of this immuneACCESS table, which keeps in-frame sequences only. Checked studies attribute under half of the gap to unresolved V genes and leave the rest unexplained. The sample yields 65,000 to 85,000 clones; 80% to 90% were counted once. Clones ranked in the top ten supply approximately 2.5% of the sample. The sequenced sample consisted of peripheral blood. These receptors were taken from a human donor in a cohort sampled during active COVID-19.

V is TRBV7-9 and J is TRBJ2-4, with TRBD2 matching over 10 bases. Germline V gene lookup returns CDR1 SEHNR and CDR2 FQNEAQ (reference sequence). The V gene end was trimmed by 5 bases and the J gene end by 7 bases; junction bases not matched to a gene: 11. The CDR3 has 16 amino acids. Here the CDR3 reads CASSPQWAGLANIQYF. The DNA of the CDR3 is TGTGCCAGCAGCCCACAATGGGCGGGACTAGCGAACATTCAGTACTTC.

The V call is TRBV7-9, the J call TRBJ1-1, with 7 bases lining up with TRBD1. After removal of 7 bases from V and 1 base from J, the junction contained 12 bases not matched to a gene. Germline assignment: CDR1 SEHNR and CDR2 FQNEAQ (reference sequence). This CDR3 comprises 16 residues. The CDR3 nucleotides are TGTGCCAGCAACCCAGGGGCAGGGGGGCCGAACACTGAAGCTTTCTTT. Protein sequence: CASNPGAGGPNTEAFF.

The V and J genes are TRBV7-2 and TRBJ1-2; 7 bases agree with TRBD1. The ends lost 2 bases at V and 1 base at J; junction bases unmatched: 10. Germline CDR1 reads SGHTA; CDR2 reads FQGNSA. There are 17 residues in the CDR3. CDR3 protein: CASSLRGQSIVNYGYTF. The CDR3 coding sequence is TGTGCCAGCAGCTTAAGGGGACAGAGCATTGTTAACTATGGCTACACCTTC.

The J gene is TRBJ1-1, the V gene TRBV19, with 9 bases matching TRBD1. The CDR3 sequence is 16 residues long. The V and J ends lost 9 bases and 3 bases, in that order; junction bases with no gene match: 14. Germline values: CDR1 LNHDA, CDR2 SQIVND (reference sequence). The CDR3 region is CASLQGTGKADTEAFF. In DNA form, the CDR3 reads TGTGCCAGCCTCCAAGGGACAGGGAAGGCGGACACTGAAGCTTTCTTT.

V is TRBV28 and J is TRBJ2-1; 12 bases map to TRBD2. V shed 5 bases, J shed 6 bases, and the junction held 5 bases outside the gene matches. In germline, CDR1 is MDHEN, CDR2 SYDVKM. The CDR3 runs to 15 residues. CDR3 region: CASSPPGLAGNEQFF. The CDR3 region has the DNA TGTGCCAGCAGTCCTCCGGGACTAGCGGGCAATGAGCAGTTCTTC. The complete variable domain, with remaining parts taken from reference TRBV28 and TRBJ2-1, reads DVKVTQSSRYLVKRTGEKVFLECVQDMDHENMFWYRQDPGLGLRLIYFSYDVKMKEKGDIPEGYSVSREKKERFSLILESASTNQTSMYLCASSPPGLAGNEQFFGPGTRLTVL.

V is TRBV5-1 and J is TRBJ1-2, with D possibly matching TRBD1 (5 bases). Germline CDR1 reads SGHRS; CDR2 reads YFSETQ. Trimming shortened V by 5 bases and J by 5 bases, and 10 bases separated the two germline ends. The CDR3 is made up of 12 amino acids. CDR3 sequence (DNA): TGCGCCAGCAGACAGGCCGATTATGGCTACACCTTC. Its translation: CASRQADYGYTF. The full variable domain, its missing parts supplied by reference TRBV5-1 and TRBJ1-2, is KAGVTQTPRYLIKTRGQQVTLSCSPISGHRSVSWYQQTPGQGLQFLFEYFSETQRNKGNFPGRFSGRQFSNSRSEMNVSTLELGDSALYLCASRQADYGYTFGSGTRLTVV.

This chain links TRBV7-2 with TRBJ2-3; TRBD2 aligns across 10 bases. With V trimmed by 2 bases and J by 5 bases, 4 bases remained unmatched. This CDR3 is built from 15 residues. Germline V gene sequence: CDR1 SGHTA, CDR2 FQGNSA. The CDR3 DNA sequence: TGTGCCAGCAGCTTAATGGGACTAGCGAAAGATACGCAGTATTTT. Residues: CASSLMGLAKDTQYF.

The chain is built from TRBV29-1 and TRBJ1-2, with D unclear. This CDR3 has 9 amino acids. Trimming shortened V by 3 bases and J by 10 bases, and 6 bases separated the two germline ends. Germline lookup yields CDR1 SQVTM and CDR2 ANQGSEA. For the CDR3, the DNA is TGCAGCGTTGACAATTTCTACACCTTC. It encodes CSVDNFYTF.

V and J are TRBV6-5 and TRBJ1-1, with 9 bases that match TRBD1. The germline CDR1 and CDR2 sequences are MNHEY and SVGAGI. The CDR3 covers 13 residues. V was pared by 11 bases and J by 1 base, with 5 bases of the junction left unmatched. The CDR3 DNA follows: TGTGCCGGAGGACAGGGGACGAACACTGAAGCTTTCTTT. It translates to CAGGQGTNTEAFF.

The chain employs TRBV3-1 (or the pseudogene TRBV3-2) and TRBJ2-7, with D tentatively TRBD1 (5 bases). The V end lost 4 bases, the J end lost 0 bases, and 10 bases lay between the germline ends. CDR1 LGHDT and CDR2 YNNKEL come from the germline V gene (reference sequence). The CDR3 extends over 14 amino acids. The CDR3 coding sequence is TGTGCCAGCAGCCGACAGTCCAGCTCCTACGAGCAGTACTTC. Its translation: CASSRQSSSYEQYF.

J is TRBJ1-1 and V is TRBV5-1, with 7 bases matching TRBD1. The CDR3 runs 15 residues. V trimming: 4 bases; J trimming: 4 bases; junction bases outside the gene matches: 10. CDR1 is SGHRS and CDR2 is YFSETQ in the germline V gene. The CDR3: CASSPTGQAFTEAFF. Here the CDR3 DNA reads TGCGCCAGCAGCCCCACTGGACAGGCTTTCACTGAAGCTTTCTTT.

This clone was seen more than once but under ten times. V and J are TRBV19 and TRBJ2-5; TRBD2 agrees at 7 bases. Germline CDR1 LNHDA, CDR2 SQIVND (reference sequence). CDR3 length equals 15 residues. V dropped 6 bases and J dropped 2; count of bases not matched to a gene: 9. The chain's CDR3 is CASSPSPRGQETQYF. CDR3 nucleotides: TGTGCCAGTAGCCCCTCCCCGCGGGGGCAAGAGACCCAGTACTTC.

The chain couples TRBV28 to TRBJ2-7; D possibly corresponds to TRBD1 (5 bases). The CDR3 runs 13 residues. Germline assignment: CDR1 MDHEN and CDR2 SYDVKM. V was shortened by 6 bases and J by 1 base, with 10 bases between the two germline ends. The CDR3, as DNA: TGTGCCAGCAGCCGGACACCTTCCTACGAGCAGTACTTC. This codes for CASSRTPSYEQYF.

This chain connects TRBV5-1 to TRBJ1-1; 9 bases match TRBD1. V was pared by 5 bases and J by 1 base, with 9 bases of the junction left unmatched. This CDR3 contains 16 residues. Germline V gene lookup returns CDR1 SGHRS and CDR2 YFSETQ. The CDR3 bases are TGCGCCAGCAGTCGGGACAGGGCCTACTCGAACACTGAAGCTTTCTTT. Translating it yields CASSRDRAYSNTEAFF.

Only one count was recorded for this clone. This CDR3 is CASSNIWGQAQYEQYF. The DNA of the CDR3 is TGTGCCAGCAGTAACATCTGGGGACAGGCCCAATACGAGCAGTACTTC. V and J are TRBV28 and TRBJ2-7; TRBD1 aligns across 8 bases. Germline assignment: CDR1 MDHEN and CDR2 SYDVKM. With 5 bases clipped from V and 4 bases from J, the junction kept 13 bases outside the gene matches. The CDR3 has 16 residues.

The chain joins TRBV5-1 to TRBJ2-7, with 8 bases lining up with TRBD1. Germline CDR1 and CDR2: SGHRS and YFSETQ. Trimming took 0 bases from V and 1 from J; bases not matched to a gene: 3. The CDR3 has 15 residues. For the CDR3, the DNA is TGCGCCAGCAGCTTGGCTAGACAGGGGTCCTACGAGCAGTACTTC. Its protein product is CASSLARQGSYEQYF. Full variable domain (missing parts from reference TRBV5-1 and TRBJ2-7): KAGVTQTPRYLIKTRGQQVTLSCSPISGHRSVSWYQQTPGQGLQFLFEYFSETQRNKGNFPGRFSGRQFSNSRSEMNVSTLELGDSALYLCASSLARQGSYEQYFGPGTRLTVT.

The genes are TRBV28 and TRBJ1-3; 7 bases match TRBD1. This CDR3 is built from 15 residues. Germline V gene sequence: CDR1 MDHEN, CDR2 SYDVKM. With 6 bases clipped from V and 5 bases from J, the junction kept 10 bases outside the gene matches. CDR3 protein: CASSLDRVYRNTIYF. CDR3 coding DNA: TGTGCCAGCAGCCTCGACAGGGTCTATCGAAACACCATATATTTT. The variable domain in full, completed from reference TRBV28 and TRBJ1-3, reads DVKVTQSSRYLVKRTGEKVFLECVQDMDHENMFWYRQDPGLGLRLIYFSYDVKMKEKGDIPEGYSVSREKKERFSLILESASTNQTSMYLCASSLDRVYRNTIYFGEGSWLTVV.

Written as DNA, the CDR3 is TGTGCCAGCAGTAAACAGGGGAACTATGGCTACACCTTC. Its protein product is CASSKQGNYGYTF. This chain joins TRBV27 and TRBJ1-2; TRBD1 agrees at 7 bases. After removal of 5 bases from V and 2 bases from J, the junction contained 2 bases not matched to a gene. CDR1 MNHEY and CDR2 SMNVEV come from the germline V gene (reference sequence). The CDR3 is made up of 13 amino acids.

V gene TRBV6-5 combines with J gene TRBJ2-5; 14 bases align to TRBD2. V gave up 5 bases and J gave up 7 bases; unmatched junction bases: 3. Germline V gene data show CDR1 as MNHEY and CDR2 as SVGAGI. The CDR3 has 14 amino acids. The CDR3 region has the DNA TGTGCCAGCAGTCCTGGACTAGCGGGGGGGACCCAGTACTTC. Protein sequence: CASSPGLAGGTQYF.

The gene calls are TRBV30 and TRBJ1-6, with unresolved D. Germline loops: CDR1 GTSNPN, CDR2 SVGIG (reference sequence). Trimming took off 4 bases at V and 13 bases at J, with 20 bases between the two ends. The length of the CDR3 is 14 residues. CDR3 loop: CAWTLGSRESPLHF. DNA for the CDR3: TGTGCCTGGACCCTAGGGTCTCGGGAATCGCCCCTCCACTTT.

The chain uses TRBV4-3 and TRBJ1-2; D gene unclear. Germline loops: CDR1 LGHNA, CDR2 YSLEER. The V end lost 0 bases, the J end lost 1 base, and 15 bases lay between the germline ends. The CDR3 is 17 residues long. CDR3 residues: CASSQEHNAQINYGYTF. CDR3 coding DNA: TGCGCCAGCAGCCAAGAACACAACGCCCAGATTAACTATGGCTACACCTTC.

The V and J genes are TRBV6-5 and TRBJ1-2; perhaps TRBD1 as D (6 bases). Germline CDR1 MNHEY, CDR2 SVGAGI. The germline V and J ends were trimmed by 5 bases and 5 bases, with 18 bases remaining between them. This CDR3 spans 15 amino acids. The CDR3 coding sequence is TGTGCCAGCAGTCCACGTCGGACAGACGGATATGGCTACACCTTC. Protein sequence: CASSPRRTDGYGYTF.

This chain uses TRBV6-5 with TRBJ1-1; D not certain. The CDR3 sequence is 15 residues long. Trimming left V 0 bases short and J 0 bases short, with 8 bases between. Germline loops: CDR1 MNHEY, CDR2 SVGAGI. The CDR3 here is CASSYSNSMNTEAFF. The CDR3 region has the DNA TGTGCCAGCAGTTACTCGAACAGCATGAACACTGAAGCTTTCTTT.

CDR3 in amino acids: CASSWGFGTANTEAFF. CDR3 nucleotides: TGTGCCAGCAGCTGGGGTTTCGGGACAGCGAACACTGAAGCTTTCTTT. The V gene is TRBV28, the J gene TRBJ1-1; 7 nucleotides align to TRBD1. This CDR3 is built from 16 residues. Germline loops: CDR1 MDHEN, CDR2 SYDVKM. V lost 6 bases and J lost 1; bases outside the gene matches: 11.

The chain has TRBV7-2 and TRBJ2-1; no definite D call. The CDR3 extends over 15 amino acids. Germline V gene lookup returns CDR1 SGHTA and CDR2 FQGNSA. V was pared by 2 bases and J by 0 bases, with 8 bases between. The DNA of the CDR3 is TGTGCCAGCAGCTTACCGGGTAGCTCCTACAATGAGCAGTTCTTC. As protein: CASSLPGSSYNEQFF.

This clone was seen once. The V call is TRBV12-3 or TRBV12-4, the J call TRBJ1-3; D is unclear. V was cut by 1 base and J by 2 bases, with 3 bases left in between. This CDR3 is 13 amino acids long. CDR3 in amino acids: CASSLGAGNTIYF. Written as DNA, the CDR3 is TGTGCCAGCAGTTTAGGCGCTGGAAACACCATATATTTT.

The V and J genes are TRBV5-4 and TRBJ2-3, with a weak D call TRBD1 (6 bases). Germline-derived CDR1 and CDR2 are SGHNT and YYREEE (reference sequence). V gave up 2 bases and J gave up 0 bases, with 13 bases separating them. The CDR3 is 16 amino acids. The CDR3: CASSFQQGTSTDTQYF. CDR3 DNA: TGTGCCAGCAGCTTTCAACAGGGCACTAGCACAGATACGCAGTATTTT.